This is a list of T cell receptor beta chains from one sample in a study of blood T cell repertoires in COVID-19. TCRdb's table, derived via immunoSEQ multiplex PCR, lists solely in-frame clones and lacks some. The sample lists some 260,000 clones, around 90% occurring once. Sequencing was performed on PBMCs or T cells enriched from blood (not recorded which). The receptors were sampled from a woman under 40 with acute COVID-19. The CDR3 runs from the conserved cysteine through the conserved F or W. The order of the fields is V gene, J gene, CDR3 protein.

>TRBV18|TRBJ2-3
CASSLAGLTDTQYF
>TRBV15|TRBJ1-6
CATRRSSMAPLHF
>TRBV2|TRBJ1-5
CASSEGGAGNQPQHF
>TRBV28|TRBJ1-4
CASNEINEKLFF
>TRBV7-9|TRBJ2-7
CASSLAGGNYEQYF
>TRBV7-6|TRBJ1-4
CASSPGQGREKLFF
>TRBV3-1/TRBV3-2|TRBJ1-2
CASSQAPIANYGYTF
>TRBV5-1|TRBJ1-1
CASSGPGQWNTEAFF
>TRBV9|TRBJ2-3
CASSGGGAHTDTQYF
>TRBV10-1|TRBJ2-7
CASSESWGDVREQYF
>TRBV2|TRBJ1-5
CASSGQSQPQHF
>TRBV28|TRBJ1-6
CASSSIPEPSGNSPLHF
>TRBV6-2/TRBV6-3|TRBJ2-5
CASSPLTGGQETQYF
>TRBV2|TRBJ2-3
CASRTDRGRTDTQYF
>TRBV5-1|TRBJ2-5
CASSLPPEGTGLGTQYF
>TRBV6-2/TRBV6-3|TRBJ2-7
CASSYAVGEQYF
>TRBV7-8|TRBJ1-1
CASSPRRDSGTEAFF
>TRBV30|TRBJ1-6
CAWSKAGPASPLHF
>TRBV5-1|TRBJ2-1
CASSLQTSGARHYYNEQFF
>TRBV7-7|TRBJ1-2
CASSLGGQPNYGYTF
>TRBV4-1|TRBJ1-5
CASSQDRGHQPQHF
>TRBV12-3/TRBV12-4|TRBJ1-2
CASRLQGGGGYTF
>TRBV7-9|TRBJ2-2
CASTFGASGRFVNTGELFF
>TRBV29-1|TRBJ1-3
CSVLPGGRGNTIYF
>TRBV28|TRBJ2-7
CASRPHSRGSSYEQYF
>TRBV19|TRBJ1-5
CASSIYQGSNQPQHF
>TRBV7-6|TRBJ2-3
CASSLGGTDTQYF
>TRBV18|TRBJ2-1
CASSLPGQVGPYNEQFF
>TRBV7-9|TRBJ2-4
CASSQSRLAEPANIQYF
>TRBV7-9|TRBJ1-1
CASSLFSTGKNTEAFF
>TRBV18|TRBJ1-4
CASSDPGTYREKLFF
>TRBV7-2|TRBJ1-4
CASSLVGTGAATNEKLFF
>TRBV5-1|TRBJ1-2
CASSLPGQKFYGYTF
>TRBV19|TRBJ1-3
CASSTLGISGNTIYF
>TRBV18|TRBJ2-1
CASSPPFSAGNKNEQFF
>TRBV6-1|TRBJ1-2
CASSEEGGWGYTF
>TRBV15|TRBJ2-5
CATGEGGTAQTQYF
>TRBV7-2|TRBJ2-3
CASSFWTSGGQDTQYF
>TRBV20-1|TRBJ2-5
CSGLAEETQYF
>TRBV20-1|TRBJ2-4
CSASMAAGAKNIQYF
>TRBV7-2|TRBJ2-7
CASSLAGGSYEQYF
>TRBV28|TRBJ2-7
CASSLSWAGSYEQYF
>TRBV28|TRBJ2-3
CASIPGRARTDTQYF
>TRBV7-8|TRBJ1-2
CASSDSGVGYGYTF
>TRBV7-9|TRBJ1-5
CASSLVEGGQGNQPQHF
>TRBV7-9|TRBJ1-5
CASSLVSGQGGNQPQHF
>TRBV5-5|TRBJ2-2
CASSSGSANTGELFF
>TRBV30|TRBJ1-1
CAWAGQAPVGAFF
>TRBV9|TRBJ1-3
CASSAGFPSGNTIYF